Listed below are T cell receptor beta chains from one sample, sequenced in a study of cytomegalovirus exposure and HLA in healthy donors. Libraries were prepared by immunoSEQ multiplex PCR; TCRdb keeps only in-frame clonotypes and omits some of them. The table has about 130,000 clones, roughly 84% seen once. Sequenced: PBMCs. The receptors derive from a man aged 50 to 59 in good health and CMV-seronegative. Each CDR3 is given with its conserved first and last residue. The D gene is left open where the match is weak.

>TRBD2|TRBJ2-2|TRBV30
CAWSVTSGNTGELFF
>TRBD1|TRBJ2-3|TRBV19
CASTSQGAGTDTQYF
>.|TRBJ2-5|TRBV5-1
CASSLVPQGSETQYF
>TRBD1|TRBJ2-7|TRBV7-9
CASSDTGGYNVYEQYF
>.|TRBJ2-7|TRBV7-9
CASSLDRASYEQYF
>.|TRBJ2-7|TRBV25-1
CASSEGPGVTDYEQYF
>TRBD1|TRBJ1-5|TRBV10-2
CASSETSGTAYQPQHF
>.|TRBJ1-1|TRBV6-1
CASSVHQNTEAFF
>.|TRBJ1-2|TRBV5-1
CASSPGGTNYGYTF
>TRBD1|TRBJ2-1|TRBV7-7
CASSLGTGLDEQFF
>.|TRBJ1-6|TRBV6-1
CASSEAGVKRGSPLHF
>.|TRBJ1-2|TRBV27
CASAQGANYGYTF
>.|TRBJ2-4|TRBV30
CAWSVGGGGNIQYF
>TRBD2|.|TRBV6-5
CASSPRTSGREQYF
>TRBD1|TRBJ1-2|TRBV25-1
CASSTGGPDLYGYTF
>TRBD1|TRBJ1-6|TRBV30
CAGDRANSPLHF
>.|TRBJ1-5|TRBV30
CAWSVPGNQPQHF
>TRBD1|TRBJ1-6|TRBV25-1
CASRDREFSPLHF
>TRBD2|TRBJ2-2|TRBV4-2
CASSPIAGGPGELFF
>TRBD2|TRBJ2-1|TRBV5-1
CASSRGLAGGLENEQFF
>.|TRBJ1-2|TRBV6-1
CASNMRQGGYTF
>.|TRBJ2-2|TRBV19
CASSIDQAGELFF
>TRBD1|TRBJ1-1|TRBV27
CASNRDRNTEAFF
>TRBD2|TRBJ2-2|TRBV7-2
CASSFSSGGGTGELFF
>TRBD2|TRBJ2-3|TRBV30
CAWSTSGLDTQYF
>TRBD2|TRBJ2-5|TRBV9
CASSVADLAGQETQYF
>.|TRBJ2-2|TRBV13
CASSLNTGELFF
>.|TRBJ1-5|TRBV19
CASSTDRLYQPQHF
>.|TRBJ2-3|TRBV2
CASRREVTDTQYF
>TRBD2|TRBJ2-1|TRBV9
CASSLRTSGGDYNEQFF
>.|TRBJ1-5|TRBV15
CATSEVNQPQHF
>.|TRBJ2-7|TRBV9
CASSRAVGTLEEQYF
>.|TRBJ1-1|TRBV7-9
CASSSQVGTEAFF
>TRBD1|TRBJ1-4|TRBV15
CATSKLRGGAEEKLFF
>.|TRBJ2-7|TRBV27
CASSPRDATYEQYF
>TRBD1|TRBJ2-7|TRBV23-1
CASSLDRDGYEQYF
>TRBD2|TRBJ2-7|TRBV7-9
CASSAAGNYEQYF
>.|TRBJ2-7|TRBV4-1
CASSLTLLVRVDEQYF
>.|TRBJ2-1|TRBV19
CASSIDRGSAYNEQFF
>TRBD2|TRBJ2-3|TRBV7-2
CASSVTGLAGGQHTQYF
>TRBD2|TRBJ2-2|TRBV5-6
CASTLAGGLELFF
>.|TRBJ1-6|TRBV5-1
CASSSISGQHNSPLHF